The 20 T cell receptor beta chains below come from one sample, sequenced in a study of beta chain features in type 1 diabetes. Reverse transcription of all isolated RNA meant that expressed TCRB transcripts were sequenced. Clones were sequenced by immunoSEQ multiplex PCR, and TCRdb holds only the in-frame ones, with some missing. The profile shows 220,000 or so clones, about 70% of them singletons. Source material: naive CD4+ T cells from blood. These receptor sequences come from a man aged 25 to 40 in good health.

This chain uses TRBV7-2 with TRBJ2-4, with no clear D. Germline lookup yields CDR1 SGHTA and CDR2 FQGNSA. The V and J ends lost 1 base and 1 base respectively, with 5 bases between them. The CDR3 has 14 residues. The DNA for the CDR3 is TGTGCCAGCAGCTTAGACGTGGCCAAAAACATTCAGTACTTC. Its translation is CASSLDVAKNIQYF.

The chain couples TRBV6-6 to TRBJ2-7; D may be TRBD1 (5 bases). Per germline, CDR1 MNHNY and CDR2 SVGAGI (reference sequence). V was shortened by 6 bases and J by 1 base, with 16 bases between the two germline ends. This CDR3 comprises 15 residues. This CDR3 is CASSLGAMASYEQYF. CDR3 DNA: TGTGCCAGCAGCCTAGGGGCCATGGCTTCCTACGAGCAGTACTTC.

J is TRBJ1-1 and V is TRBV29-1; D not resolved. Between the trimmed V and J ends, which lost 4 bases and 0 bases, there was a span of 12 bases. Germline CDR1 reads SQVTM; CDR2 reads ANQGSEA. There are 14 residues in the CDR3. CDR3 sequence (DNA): TGCAGCGTTGTGGGGAGGCGGCTGAACACTGAAGCTTTCTTT. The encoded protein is CSVVGRRLNTEAFF.

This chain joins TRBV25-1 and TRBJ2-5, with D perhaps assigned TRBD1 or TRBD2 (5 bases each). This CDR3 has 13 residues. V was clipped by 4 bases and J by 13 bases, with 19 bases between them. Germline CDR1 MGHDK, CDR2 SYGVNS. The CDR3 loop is CASSGPGWQRGYF. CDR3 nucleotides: TGTGCCAGCAGTGGGCCAGGGTGGCAGAGGGGGTACTTC.

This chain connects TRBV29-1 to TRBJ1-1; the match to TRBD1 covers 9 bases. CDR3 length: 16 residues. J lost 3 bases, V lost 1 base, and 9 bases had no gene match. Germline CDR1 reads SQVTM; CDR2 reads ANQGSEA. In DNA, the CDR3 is TGCAGCGTTGAAGGGTTGAACAGGGGGCTTTACACTGAAGCTTTCTTT. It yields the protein CSVEGLNRGLYTEAFF.

The CDR3 sequence is CASRIGTESTDTQYF. CDR3 DNA: TGCGCCAGCAGAATTGGGACAGAGAGCACAGATACGCAGTATTTT. The gene calls are TRBV10-2 and TRBJ2-3; 7 nucleotides line up with TRBD1. V shed 6 bases, J shed 0 bases, and the junction held 6 bases outside the gene matches. Germline V CDR1 and CDR2: WSHSY, SAAADI. This CDR3 has 15 residues.

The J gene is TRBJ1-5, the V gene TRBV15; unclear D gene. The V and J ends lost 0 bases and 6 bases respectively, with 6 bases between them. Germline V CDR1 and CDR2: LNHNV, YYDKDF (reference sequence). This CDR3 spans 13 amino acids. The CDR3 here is CATSRDLSQPQHF. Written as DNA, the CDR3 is TGTGCCACCAGCAGAGATTTGAGTCAGCCCCAGCATTTT.

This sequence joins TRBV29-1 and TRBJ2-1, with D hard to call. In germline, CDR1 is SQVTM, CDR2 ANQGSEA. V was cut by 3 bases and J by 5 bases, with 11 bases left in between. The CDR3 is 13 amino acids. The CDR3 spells CSVDFATNNEQFF. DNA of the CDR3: TGCAGCGTTGATTTCGCGACCAACAATGAGCAGTTCTTC.

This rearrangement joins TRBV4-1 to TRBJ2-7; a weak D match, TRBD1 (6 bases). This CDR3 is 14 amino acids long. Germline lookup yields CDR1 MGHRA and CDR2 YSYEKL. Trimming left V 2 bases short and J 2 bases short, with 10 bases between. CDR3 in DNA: TGCGCCAGCAGCCAAATTGACAGGACCTACGAGCAGTACTTC. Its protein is CASSQIDRTYEQYF.

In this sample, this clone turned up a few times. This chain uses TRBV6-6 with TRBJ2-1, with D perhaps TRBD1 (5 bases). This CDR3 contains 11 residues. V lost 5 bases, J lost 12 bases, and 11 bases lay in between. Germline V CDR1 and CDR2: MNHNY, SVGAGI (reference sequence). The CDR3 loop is CASSPGLWQFF. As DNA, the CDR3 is TGTGCCAGCAGTCCAGGGTTATGGCAGTTCTTC.

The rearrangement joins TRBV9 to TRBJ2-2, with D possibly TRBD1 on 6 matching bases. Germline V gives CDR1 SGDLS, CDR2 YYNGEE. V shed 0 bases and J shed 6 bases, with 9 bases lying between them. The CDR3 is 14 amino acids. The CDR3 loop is CASSVATGSGELFF. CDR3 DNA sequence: TGTGCCAGCAGCGTAGCTACAGGGTCCGGGGAGCTGTTTTTT.

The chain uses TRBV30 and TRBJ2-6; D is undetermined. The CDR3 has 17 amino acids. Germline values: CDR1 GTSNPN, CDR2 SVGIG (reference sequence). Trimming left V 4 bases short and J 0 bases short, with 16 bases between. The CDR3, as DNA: TGTGCCTGGATGACGGGCGGCCGATACTCTGGGGCCAACGTCCTGACTTTC. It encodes CAWMTGGRYSGANVLTF.

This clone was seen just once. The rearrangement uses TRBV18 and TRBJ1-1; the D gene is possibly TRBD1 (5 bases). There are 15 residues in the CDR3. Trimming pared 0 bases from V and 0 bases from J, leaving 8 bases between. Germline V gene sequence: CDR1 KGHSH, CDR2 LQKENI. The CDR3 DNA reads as TGTGCCAGCTCACCACCGGGACGGTTGAACACTGAAGCTTTCTTT. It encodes CASSPPGRLNTEAFF.

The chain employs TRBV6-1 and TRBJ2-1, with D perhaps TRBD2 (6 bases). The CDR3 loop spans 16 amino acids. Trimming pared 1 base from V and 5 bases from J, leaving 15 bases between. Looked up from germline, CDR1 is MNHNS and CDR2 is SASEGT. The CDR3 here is CASSEGLGRPHNEQFF. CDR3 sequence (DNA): TGTGCCAGCAGTGAAGGGCTTGGGAGGCCGCACAATGAGCAGTTCTTC.

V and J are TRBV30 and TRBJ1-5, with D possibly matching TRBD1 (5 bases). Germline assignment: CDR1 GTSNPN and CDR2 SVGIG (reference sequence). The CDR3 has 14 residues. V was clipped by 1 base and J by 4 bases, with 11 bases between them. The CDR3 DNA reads TGTGCCTGGAGTGACAGGTACCCAAATCAGCCCCAGCATTTT. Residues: CAWSDRYPNQPQHF.

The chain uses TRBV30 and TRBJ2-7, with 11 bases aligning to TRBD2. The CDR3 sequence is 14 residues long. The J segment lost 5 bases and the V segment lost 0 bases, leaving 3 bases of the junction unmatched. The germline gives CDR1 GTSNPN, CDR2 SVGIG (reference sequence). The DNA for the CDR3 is TGTGCCTGGAGTGTACTAGCGGGAGTGCACGAGCAGTACTTC. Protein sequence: CAWSVLAGVHEQYF.

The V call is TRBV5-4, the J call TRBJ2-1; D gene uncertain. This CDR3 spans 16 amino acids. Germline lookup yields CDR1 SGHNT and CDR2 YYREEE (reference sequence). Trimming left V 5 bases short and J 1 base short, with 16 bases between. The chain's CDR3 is CASSFPGPPSYNEQFF. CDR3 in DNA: TGTGCCAGCAGTTTCCCGGGCCCACCATCCTACAATGAGCAGTTCTTC.

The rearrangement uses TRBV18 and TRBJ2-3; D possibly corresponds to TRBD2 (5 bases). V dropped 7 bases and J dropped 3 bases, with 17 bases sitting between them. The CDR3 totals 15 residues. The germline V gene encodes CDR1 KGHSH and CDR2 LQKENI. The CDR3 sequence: CASLPRGSATDTQYF. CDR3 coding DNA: TGTGCCAGCTTACCCCGTGGGAGTGCAACAGATACGCAGTATTTT.

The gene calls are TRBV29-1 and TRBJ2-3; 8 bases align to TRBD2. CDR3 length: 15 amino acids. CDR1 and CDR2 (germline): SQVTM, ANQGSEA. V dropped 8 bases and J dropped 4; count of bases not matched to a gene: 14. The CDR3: CSCAESTAGADTQYF. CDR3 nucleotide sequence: TGCAGCTGCGCCGAGAGTACAGCGGGGGCAGATACGCAGTATTTT.

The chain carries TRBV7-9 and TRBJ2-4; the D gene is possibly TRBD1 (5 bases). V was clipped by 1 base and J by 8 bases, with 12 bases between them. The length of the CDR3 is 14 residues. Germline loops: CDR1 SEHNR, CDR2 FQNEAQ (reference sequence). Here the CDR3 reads CASSLVWGEDIQYF. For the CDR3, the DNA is TGTGCCAGCAGCTTAGTTTGGGGCGAGGACATTCAGTACTTC.